This TCR beta chain derives from a study of cytomegalovirus exposure and HLA in healthy donors. Study-wide context: The Caucasian-associated ancestry cluster contained 75% to 85% of the 398 genotyped donors.

Regarding the study as a whole: Reports indicate that TCR beta sequences accurately predicted the HLA-A and HLA-B alleles of most subjects. Reports showed the classifier diagnosing cytomegalovirus status with high specificity and sensitivity. Among the CMV-associated chains, a few were confirmed in vitro as specific for CMV antigens.

Details on this clone: Its antigen remains unknown.

The CDR3 extends over 14 amino acids. Per germline, CDR1 SGHNT and CDR2 YYREEE (reference sequence). V was clipped by 2 bases and J by 4 bases, with 12 bases between them. The PCR had 60 Vbeta and 13 Jbeta primers. Sequenced by immunoSEQ multiplex PCR; TCRdb stores in-frame clones only, minus some. The data show roughly 110,000 clones, about 74% seen once. The J gene is TRBJ2-5, the V gene TRBV5-4; D call uncertain. The sequencing input was PBMCs. The TCR was taken from a female donor in good health and CMV-seronegative. The CDR3, as DNA: TGTGCCAGCAGCTTAACTAATTTACGAGAGACCCAGTACTTC. The encoded protein is CASSLTNLRETQYF.